This T cell receptor (beta chain) was identified in a study of CD8 T cells in ankylosing spondylitis. Findings of the study overall: Disease-linked clones bore a CD8+ phenotype and were relatively rare in peripheral blood.

Trimming took 1 base from V and 0 from J, leaving 9 bases between them. CDR1 and CDR2 from the germline V gene are SGHTA and FQGNSA. The CDR3 loop spans 16 amino acids. This clonotype was observed a handful of times. Its antigen is not known. TCRdb reprocessed the 5' RACE reads with MiXCR, giving one entry per CDR3 protein. In the table there are 200,000 to 250,000 distinct CDR3 sequences, about 10% of which are singletons. Source material: blood, either unsorted or a sorted T cell fraction (not recorded which). The genes are TRBV7-2 and TRBJ2-2, with unresolved D. This receptor was obtained from a male donor with ankylosing spondylitis or in good health (not recorded which). The CDR3 coding sequence is TGTGCCAGCAGCTTAGTCCCCCCGGCGAACACCGGGGAGCTGTTTTTT. Its translation: CASSLVPPANTGELFF.